This T cell receptor beta chain was obtained from a study of glioma-infiltrating T cells. This clonotype showed up many times. The antigen is not known. This CDR3 has 13 residues. Germline CDR1 reads MDHEN; CDR2 reads SYDVKM. Deletions cut 8 bases from V and 5 bases from J, with 16 bases between. Using RNA template, CDR3s of TCR alpha and beta were amplified with iRepertoire arm-PCR. Tissue mRNA or PBMC total RNA, roughly 85-450 ng, went into one-step reverse transcription and amplification. TCRdb called the multiplex PCR reads again in MiXCR, with one record for every CDR3 protein. Counted here are around 170,000 distinct CDR3 sequences, about 46% occurring once; the ten biggest clones make up under 6.5%. Overall study results and limits: Gliomas, especially low-grade, showed above-expected tissue-blood divergence; non-neoplastic patients showed below. Only very few CDR3 sequences appeared in both tissue and blood.

The TCR was taken from a human donor with low-grade glioma or glioblastoma, undergoing nonglioma brain surgery, or in good health (not recorded which). V and J are TRBV28 and TRBJ2-7, with D hard to call. Sequencing was performed on glioma tissue, nonneoplastic brain tissue, or PBMCs (not recorded which). The DNA of the CDR3 is TGTGCCAGCTATGCAGGCCCTTCGGACGAGCAGTACTTC. Translation: CASYAGPSDEQYF.